A selection of T cell receptor beta chains follows, all from one sample in a study of blood T cell repertoires in COVID-19. Some clones are missing from TCRdb's copy, which holds only in-frame ones; the method was immunoSEQ multiplex PCR. The sample lists over 100,000 clones; roughly four fifths were seen once. Specimen: peripheral blood. Receptors were obtained from a man aged 55 to 69 with acute or convalescent COVID-19. The CDR3 runs from the conserved cysteine through the conserved F or W. The D gene is left open where the match is weak. Rows give clone size only sometimes, using once, few, many, or a class for an expanded clone.

j_call: TRBJ2-7; clone_size: once; d_call: TRBD2; v_call: TRBV5-1; cdr3_length: 17; cdr3_nt: TGCGCCAGCAGCCCATTTGTGACTAGCGGGGGGGGCTACGAGCAGTACTTC; cdr3_aa: CASSPFVTSGGGYEQYF
j_call: TRBJ2-1; clone_size: NA; d_call: TRBD2; v_call: TRBV3-1/TRBV3-2; cdr3_length: 15; cdr3_nt: TGTGCCAGCAGTCCCTTCGGGGGGGGCCACAATGAGCAGTTCTTC; cdr3_aa: CASSPFGGGHNEQFF
j_call: TRBJ1-2; clone_size: once; d_call: NA; v_call: TRBV28; cdr3_length: 13; cdr3_nt: TGTGCCAGCAGACCGGGACTCGTCTATGGCTACACCTTC; cdr3_aa: CASRPGLVYGYTF
j_call: TRBJ1-1; clone_size: NA; d_call: NA; v_call: TRBV27; cdr3_length: 14; cdr3_nt: TGTGCCAGCAGTTTTTGGGGCAGGAACACTGAAGCTTTCTTT; cdr3_aa: CASSFWGRNTEAFF
j_call: TRBJ2-7; clone_size: NA; d_call: NA; v_call: TRBV6-1; cdr3_length: 12; cdr3_nt: TGTGCCAGCAGTGAATCCCGCTACGAGCAGTACTTC; cdr3_aa: CASSESRYEQYF
j_call: TRBJ1-1; clone_size: NA; d_call: NA; v_call: TRBV6-5; cdr3_length: 14; cdr3_nt: TGTGCCAGCAGTTTGGGACACACGAACACTGAAGCTTTCTTT; cdr3_aa: CASSLGHTNTEAFF
j_call: TRBJ2-3; clone_size: NA; d_call: TRBD2; v_call: TRBV19; cdr3_length: 16; cdr3_nt: TGTGCCAGTAGTAGCGGGAGGGCCTCTGGCACAGATACGCAGTATTTT; cdr3_aa: CASSSGRASGTDTQYF
j_call: TRBJ2-5; clone_size: few; d_call: NA; v_call: TRBV3-1/TRBV3-2; cdr3_length: 14; cdr3_nt: TGTGCCAGCAGCCAAGATGGGAGGAGGGAGACCCAGTACTTC; cdr3_aa: CASSQDGRRETQYF
j_call: TRBJ2-7; clone_size: NA; d_call: NA; v_call: TRBV19; cdr3_length: 15; cdr3_nt: TGTGCCAGTAGCACCAATGGACAGATCTCATACGAGCAGTACTTC; cdr3_aa: CASSTNGQISYEQYF
j_call: TRBJ2-5; clone_size: NA; d_call: TRBD2; v_call: TRBV14; cdr3_length: 14; cdr3_nt: TGTGCCAGCAGCCGTGGACTAGCGAGGGAGACCCAGTACTTC; cdr3_aa: CASSRGLARETQYF
j_call: TRBJ2-4; clone_size: NA; d_call: TRBD1; v_call: TRBV6-2/TRBV6-3; cdr3_length: 14; cdr3_nt: TGTGCCAGCAGTTTAAGACAGGGGGGTGACATTCAGTACTTC; cdr3_aa: CASSLRQGGDIQYF
j_call: TRBJ2-1; clone_size: NA; d_call: NA; v_call: TRBV10-2; cdr3_length: 12; cdr3_nt: TGCGCCAGCAGCCGGGAGAGCACCGAGCAGTTCTTC; cdr3_aa: CASSRESTEQFF
j_call: TRBJ1-2; clone_size: NA; d_call: TRBD1; v_call: TRBV27; cdr3_length: 13; cdr3_nt: TGTGCCAGCAGTTCCGGACAGGGTGAGGGCTACACCTTC; cdr3_aa: CASSSGQGEGYTF
j_call: TRBJ2-1; clone_size: NA; d_call: NA; v_call: TRBV28; cdr3_length: 15; cdr3_nt: TGTGCCAGCAGATTGGATAGCGGAAACTACAATGAGCAGTTCTTC; cdr3_aa: CASRLDSGNYNEQFF
j_call: TRBJ1-1; clone_size: NA; d_call: TRBD1; v_call: TRBV10-2; cdr3_length: 14; cdr3_nt: TGCGCCAGCAGCGCGGGACAGGGGAGGACTGAAGCTTTCTTT; cdr3_aa: CASSAGQGRTEAFF
j_call: TRBJ2-2; clone_size: NA; d_call: TRBD2; v_call: TRBV7-3; cdr3_length: 15; cdr3_nt: TGTGCCAGCAGCGTGACTAGCGGGTACACCGGGGAGCTGTTTTTT; cdr3_aa: CASSVTSGYTGELFF
j_call: TRBJ2-7; clone_size: NA; d_call: TRBD2; v_call: TRBV18; cdr3_length: 14; cdr3_nt: TGTGCCAGCTCACCAGGACTAGAAGGCTACGAGCAGTACTTC; cdr3_aa: CASSPGLEGYEQYF
j_call: TRBJ1-1; clone_size: once; d_call: NA; v_call: TRBV7-9; cdr3_length: 13; cdr3_nt: TGTGCCAGCAGCTACGACAGGAACACTGAAGCTTTCTTT; cdr3_aa: CASSYDRNTEAFF
j_call: TRBJ2-6; clone_size: NA; d_call: TRBD2; v_call: TRBV27; cdr3_length: 17; cdr3_nt: TGTGCCAGCAGCCCCCTGGGAGGGGATGGTGGGGCCAACGTCCTGACTTTC; cdr3_aa: CASSPLGGDGGANVLTF
j_call: TRBJ2-7; clone_size: NA; d_call: NA; v_call: TRBV5-4; cdr3_length: 15; cdr3_nt: TGTGCCAGCAGCCCCGGGGGTGGGAGATTTTACGAGCAGTACTTC; cdr3_aa: CASSPGGGRFYEQYF
j_call: TRBJ2-5; clone_size: NA; d_call: NA; v_call: TRBV7-3; cdr3_length: 13; cdr3_nt: TGTGCCAGCAGTTTGACTAGTTGGGAGACCCAGTACTTC; cdr3_aa: CASSLTSWETQYF
j_call: TRBJ1-5; clone_size: NA; d_call: NA; v_call: TRBV30; cdr3_length: 13; cdr3_nt: TGTGCCTGGAGTGGGCAGGATAATCAGCCCCAGCATTTT; cdr3_aa: CAWSGQDNQPQHF
j_call: TRBJ1-4; clone_size: few; d_call: NA; v_call: TRBV7-9; cdr3_length: 15; cdr3_nt: TGTGCCAGCAGCTTAGTATTGTCTTCCAATGAAAAACTGTTTTTT; cdr3_aa: CASSLVLSSNEKLFF
j_call: TRBJ1-6; clone_size: NA; d_call: NA; v_call: TRBV3-1/TRBV3-2; cdr3_length: 11; cdr3_nt: TGTGCCAGCAGCCAGTCGTCACCCCTCCACTTT; cdr3_aa: CASSQSSPLHF